This TCR beta chain was recorded in a study of T-cell memory formation after mild COVID-19. Overall study findings and caveats: Day 15 to 85 contractors were CD4/CD8 balanced; later expanders leaned CD4+.

This clonotype was found a few times. What it binds is unknown. TCRdb re-analysed the 5' RACE reads in MiXCR, keeping a single row per CDR3 protein. Of 200,000 or so distinct CDR3 sequences listed, 18% are singletons. The V and J ends lost 0 bases and 1 base respectively, with 9 bases between them. Per the germline V gene, CDR1 is LGHNA and CDR2 is YNFKEQ. The CDR3 loop spans 15 amino acids. This TCR was sampled from an adult woman who had mild COVID-19 (a few samples of this study predate the infection). Cell type and time point are not known. The chain uses TRBV4-2 and TRBJ1-2; D gene ambiguous. The sample consisted of PBMCs or a T cell subset sorted from them (not recorded which). CDR3 sequence (DNA): TGTGCCAGCAGCCAAGATAATGGTGGTAACTATGGCTACACCTTC. Its protein is CASSQDNGGNYGYTF.